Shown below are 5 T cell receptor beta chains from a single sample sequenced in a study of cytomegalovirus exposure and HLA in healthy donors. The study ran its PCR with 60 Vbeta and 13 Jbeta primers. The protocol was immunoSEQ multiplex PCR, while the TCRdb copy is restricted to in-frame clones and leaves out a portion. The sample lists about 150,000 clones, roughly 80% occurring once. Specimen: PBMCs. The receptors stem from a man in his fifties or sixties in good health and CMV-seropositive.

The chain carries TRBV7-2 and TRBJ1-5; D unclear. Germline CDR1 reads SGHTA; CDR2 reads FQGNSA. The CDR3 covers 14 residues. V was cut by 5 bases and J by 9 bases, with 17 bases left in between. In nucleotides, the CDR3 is TGTGCCAGCAGCCCAGACGGTGGTGGAGGGCCCCAGCATTTT. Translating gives CASSPDGGGGPQHF.

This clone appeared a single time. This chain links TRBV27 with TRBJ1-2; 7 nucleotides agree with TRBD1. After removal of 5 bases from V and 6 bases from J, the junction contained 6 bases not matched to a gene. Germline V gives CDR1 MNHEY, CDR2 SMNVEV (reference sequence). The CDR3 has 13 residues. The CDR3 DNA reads TGTGCCAGCAGTACAGGGGATGGCGATGGCTACACCTTC. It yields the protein CASSTGDGDGYTF.

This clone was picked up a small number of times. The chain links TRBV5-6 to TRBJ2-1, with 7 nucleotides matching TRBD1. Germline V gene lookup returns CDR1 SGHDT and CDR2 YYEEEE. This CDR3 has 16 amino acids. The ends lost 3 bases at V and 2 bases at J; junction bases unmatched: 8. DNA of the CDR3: TGTGCCAGCAGCTGGTGGACAGGTCCCCCCTACAATGAGCAGTTCTTC. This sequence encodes CASSWWTGPPYNEQFF.

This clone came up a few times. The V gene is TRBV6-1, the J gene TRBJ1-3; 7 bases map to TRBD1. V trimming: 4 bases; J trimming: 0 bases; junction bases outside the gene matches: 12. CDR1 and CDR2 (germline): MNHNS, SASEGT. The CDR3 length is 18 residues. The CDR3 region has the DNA TGTGCCAGCAGTGCTGGGACAGCGTCTCGATTCTCTGGAAACACCATATATTTT. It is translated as CASSAGTASRFSGNTIYF.

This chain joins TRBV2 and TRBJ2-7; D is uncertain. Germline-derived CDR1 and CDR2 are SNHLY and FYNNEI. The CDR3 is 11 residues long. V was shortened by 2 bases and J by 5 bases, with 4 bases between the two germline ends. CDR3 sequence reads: CASSEFDEQYF. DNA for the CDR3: TGTGCCAGCAGTGAATTCGACGAGCAGTACTTC.